Below, one T cell receptor (beta chain) is given with its context. Its antigen is unidentified. This specimen comes from a study of cytotoxic CD8 clonotypes in ibrutinib-treated CLL. The overall study: Productive templates per sample averaged almost 260,000; productive rearrangements, 80,000 to 95,000. Study outcomes and limitations: Sample timing was unmatched between remission and later-progressing patients; lymph nodes unstudied. Public clonotypes, found uncommonly, either contracted or stayed stable on treatment. Clonality increased at ibrutinib response, then returned toward baseline at progression.

Assay used: immunoSEQ multiplex PCR; TCRdb lists only in-frame clones, some missing. Here the sample spans just over 45,000 clones, about 70% being singletons. V was cut by 5 bases and J by 2 bases, with 24 bases left in between. The CDR3 covers 18 residues. Germline lookup yields CDR1 MDHEN and CDR2 SYDVKM. The sequence came from a human donor with chronic lymphocytic leukemia. The sample was PBMCs, taken after 12 months of ibrutinib treatment. The chain joins TRBV28 to TRBJ1-2; D is unresolved. CDR3 nucleotides: TGTGCCAGCAGTCCCCCCCCCGGCTACTCGTTTCTCAACTATGGCTACACCTTC. As protein: CASSPPPGYSFLNYGYTF.